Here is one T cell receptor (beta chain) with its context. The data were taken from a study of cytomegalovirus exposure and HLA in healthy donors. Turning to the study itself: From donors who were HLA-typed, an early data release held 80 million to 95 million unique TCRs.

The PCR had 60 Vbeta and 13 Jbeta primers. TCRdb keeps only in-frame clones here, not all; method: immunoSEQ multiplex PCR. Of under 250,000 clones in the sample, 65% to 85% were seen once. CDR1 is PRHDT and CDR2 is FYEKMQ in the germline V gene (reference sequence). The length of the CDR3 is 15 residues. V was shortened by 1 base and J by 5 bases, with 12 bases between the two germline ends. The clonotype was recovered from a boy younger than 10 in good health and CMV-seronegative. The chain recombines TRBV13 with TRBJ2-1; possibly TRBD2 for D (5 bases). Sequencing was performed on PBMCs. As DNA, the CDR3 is TGTGCCAGCAGCTTAGATGGGATGGGAGACAATGAGCAGTTCTTC. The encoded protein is CASSLDGMGDNEQFF.